These T cell receptor beta chains were read from a single sample in a study of PD-1 and CTLA-4 blockade in melanoma. TCRdb's copy holds only in-frame clones and misses some; the assay was immunoSEQ multiplex PCR. Of about 31,000 clones in the sample, around 90% are singletons; the top ten hold 6.5% to 9.5%. Material: CD8+ T cells from peripheral blood, obtained from a patient given anti-PD-1 treatment. The receptors shown here come from a human donor with melanoma. Each CDR3 is given with its conserved first and last residue. Each record gives: CDR3 length, clone size, J gene, D gene, V gene, CDR3 DNA, CDR3 protein. The D gene is left open where the match is weak. The size field is filled for only some rows; it gives once, few, many or a size class.

15,-,TRBJ2-5,-,TRBV15,TGTGCCACCAGCAGAGGGGCGGGGCCACTGGAGACCCAGTACTTC,CATSRGAGPLETQYF
13,-,TRBJ2-3,-,TRBV4-1,TGCGCCAGCAGCCCACCCGTGAGTTATACGCAGTATTTT,CASSPPVSYTQYF
14,-,TRBJ1-5,TRBD1,TRBV27,TGTGCCAGCAGGGGGACAGCTAGCAATCAGCCCCAGCATTTT,CASRGTASNQPQHF
14,-,TRBJ2-2,-,TRBV9,TGTGCCAGCAGCCCCACAGGGTTCACCGGGGAGCTGTTTTTT,CASSPTGFTGELFF
14,-,TRBJ2-3,-,TRBV6-5,TGTGCCAGCAGTATAATGGACGGCACAGATACGCAGTATTTT,CASSIMDGTDTQYF
13,-,TRBJ2-7,TRBD1,TRBV27,TGTGCCACAAGAGGGACAGGGGAGCACGAGCAGTACTTC,CATRGTGEHEQYF
17,-,TRBJ2-3,TRBD2,TRBV7-3,TGTGCCAGCAGCGCAGGTTTAGCGGGAGACGGAACAGATACGCAGTATTTT,CASSAGLAGDGTDTQYF
13,-,TRBJ2-7,TRBD1,TRBV4-1,TGCGCCAGCTCCGCGGACAGGGCTTACGAGCAGTACTTC,CASSADRAYEQYF
11,-,TRBJ2-5,-,TRBV5-4,TGTGCCAGCAGCTCGGACAGGACCCAGTACTTC,CASSSDRTQYF
14,-,TRBJ1-2,TRBD1,TRBV18,TGTGCCAGCTCCGACAGGGATGGGTATTATGGCTACACCTTC,CASSDRDGYYGYTF
14,-,TRBJ2-7,-,TRBV11-2,TGTGCCAGCAGCTTAGCCCCGGAATCCTACGAGCAGTACTTC,CASSLAPESYEQYF
14,-,TRBJ2-7,TRBD1,TRBV5-1,TGCGCCAGCAGCTTAGGACAGGGGGTAATGGAGCAGTACTTC,CASSLGQGVMEQYF
14,-,TRBJ2-5,TRBD1,TRBV6-5,TGTGCCAGCAGGGACACAGGGGGCTCAGAGACCCAGTACTTC,CASRDTGGSETQYF
13,-,TRBJ1-1,-,TRBV9,TGTGCCAGCAGCCCCGGAGGTTATTTCGAAGCTTTCTTT,CASSPGGYFEAFF
14,-,TRBJ1-2,TRBD1,TRBV7-9,TGTGCCAGCAGCCCGGGGACAGGAGATTATGGCTACACCTTC,CASSPGTGDYGYTF
14,-,TRBJ2-1,TRBD1,TRBV29-1,TGCAGCGCCACCGGGACAGATTTCTTCGATGAGCAGTTCTTC,CSATGTDFFDEQFF
13,-,TRBJ2-7,TRBD1,TRBV7-9,TGTGCCAGCAGCCCGGGACAGGGCTACGAGCAGTACTTC,CASSPGQGYEQYF
14,-,TRBJ2-5,-,TRBV9,TGTGCCAGCAGCGTCCTTTGGGGCCAAGAGACCCAGTACTTC,CASSVLWGQETQYF
15,-,TRBJ2-2,-,TRBV5-4,TGTGCCAGCAGCTTATACGCGCGGAGAACCGGGGAGCTGTTTTTT,CASSLYARRTGELFF
15,-,TRBJ2-2,TRBD1,TRBV5-1,TGCGCCAGCAGCTGGGGGACAGGGAACACCGGGGAGCTGTTTTTT,CASSWGTGNTGELFF
15,-,TRBJ2-3,-,TRBV5-4,TGTGCCAGCAGCTTAAGTCCACAGGGCACAGATACGCAGTATTTT,CASSLSPQGTDTQYF
16,-,TRBJ1-3,TRBD1,TRBV11-2,TGTGCCAGCAGCTCCCAGGGACAGGCCTCTGGAAACACCATATATTTT,CASSSQGQASGNTIYF
13,few,TRBJ2-3,-,TRBV28,TGTGCCAGCAGTAGACTAGAGGTATATACGCAGTATTTT,CASSRLEVYTQYF
13,-,TRBJ1-1,-,TRBV2,TGTGCCAGCAGCCTACCCGGGGGCGCTGAAGCTTTCTTT,CASSLPGGAEAFF
15,-,TRBJ2-2,-,TRBV30,TGTGCCTGGAGTGTTGGCAGCTTCAACACCGGGGAGCTGTTTTTT,CAWSVGSFNTGELFF
15,-,TRBJ1-4,TRBD1,TRBV11-2,TGTGCCAGCAGCGGAACCGGGACAGGTGATGAAAAACTGTTTTTT,CASSGTGTGDEKLFF
14,-,TRBJ2-1,TRBD1,TRBV24-1,TGTGCCACCAGTGAGCCGGGACAGGGCTACGAGCAGTTCTTC,CATSEPGQGYEQFF
13,-,TRBJ1-1,-,TRBV30,TGTGCCTGGAGTCTAGGAAGGGGGACTGAAGCTTTCTTT,CAWSLGRGTEAFF
14,-,TRBJ2-2,-,TRBV7-2,TGTGCCAGCAGCTTTGTACTAGCTGGCGGGGAGCTGTTTTTT,CASSFVLAGGELFF